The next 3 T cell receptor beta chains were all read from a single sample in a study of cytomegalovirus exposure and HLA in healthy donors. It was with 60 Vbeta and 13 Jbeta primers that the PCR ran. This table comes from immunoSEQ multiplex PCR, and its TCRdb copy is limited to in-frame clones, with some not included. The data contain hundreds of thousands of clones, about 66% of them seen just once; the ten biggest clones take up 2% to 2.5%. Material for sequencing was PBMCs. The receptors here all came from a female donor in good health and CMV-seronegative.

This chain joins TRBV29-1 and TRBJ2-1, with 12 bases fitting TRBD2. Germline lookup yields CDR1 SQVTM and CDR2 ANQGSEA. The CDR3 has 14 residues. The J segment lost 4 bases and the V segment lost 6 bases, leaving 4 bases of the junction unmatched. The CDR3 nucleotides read TGCAGCGTGGAGGGACTAGCGGGTTACAATGAGCAGTTCTTC. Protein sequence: CSVEGLAGYNEQFF.

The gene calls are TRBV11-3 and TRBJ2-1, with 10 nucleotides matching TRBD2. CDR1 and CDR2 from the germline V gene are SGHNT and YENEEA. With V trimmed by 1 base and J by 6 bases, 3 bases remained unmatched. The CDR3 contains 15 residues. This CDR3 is CASSLAAGGPNEQFF. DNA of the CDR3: TGTGCCAGCAGCTTAGCAGCGGGAGGGCCCAATGAGCAGTTCTTC.

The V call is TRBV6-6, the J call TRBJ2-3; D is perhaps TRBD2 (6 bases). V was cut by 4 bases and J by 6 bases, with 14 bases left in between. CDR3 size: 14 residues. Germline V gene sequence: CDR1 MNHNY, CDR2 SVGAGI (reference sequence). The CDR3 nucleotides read TGTGCCAGCAGTTCCCGACTAGTTTTGGATACGCAGTATTTT. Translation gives CASSSRLVLDTQYF.